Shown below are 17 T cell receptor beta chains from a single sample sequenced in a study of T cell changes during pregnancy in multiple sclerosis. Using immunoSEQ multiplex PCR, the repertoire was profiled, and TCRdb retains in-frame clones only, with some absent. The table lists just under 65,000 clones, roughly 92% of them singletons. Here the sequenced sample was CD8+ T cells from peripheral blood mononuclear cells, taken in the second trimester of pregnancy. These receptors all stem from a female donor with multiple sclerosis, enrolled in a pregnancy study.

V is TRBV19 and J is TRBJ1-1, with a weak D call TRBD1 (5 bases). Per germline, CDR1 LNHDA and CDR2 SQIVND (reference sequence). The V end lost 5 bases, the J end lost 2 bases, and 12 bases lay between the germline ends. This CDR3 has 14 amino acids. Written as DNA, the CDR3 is TGTGCCAGTAGTCTCGGGACTTTTAACACTGAAGCTTTCTTT. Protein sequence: CASSLGTFNTEAFF.

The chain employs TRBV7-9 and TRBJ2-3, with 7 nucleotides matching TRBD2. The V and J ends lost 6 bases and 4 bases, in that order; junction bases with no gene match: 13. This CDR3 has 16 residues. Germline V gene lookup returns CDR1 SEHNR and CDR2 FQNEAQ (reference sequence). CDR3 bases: TGTGCCAGCAGTTCGACTAGCCAATCGGGGGCAGATACGCAGTATTTT. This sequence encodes CASSSTSQSGADTQYF.

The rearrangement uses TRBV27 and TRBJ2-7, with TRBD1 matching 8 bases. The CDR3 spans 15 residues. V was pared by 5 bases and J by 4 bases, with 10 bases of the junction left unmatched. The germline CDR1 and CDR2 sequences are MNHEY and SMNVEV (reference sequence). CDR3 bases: TGTGCCAGCAGTCCCGCAGGGGGCTTCAATTACGAGCAGTACTTC. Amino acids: CASSPAGGFNYEQYF.

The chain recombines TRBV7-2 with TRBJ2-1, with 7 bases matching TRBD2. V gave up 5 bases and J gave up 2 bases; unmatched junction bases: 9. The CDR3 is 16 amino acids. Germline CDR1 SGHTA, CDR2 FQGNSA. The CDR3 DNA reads TGTGCCAGCAGCGTACTTAGCGGGTCTGCCTACAATGAGCAGTTCTTC. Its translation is CASSVLSGSAYNEQFF.

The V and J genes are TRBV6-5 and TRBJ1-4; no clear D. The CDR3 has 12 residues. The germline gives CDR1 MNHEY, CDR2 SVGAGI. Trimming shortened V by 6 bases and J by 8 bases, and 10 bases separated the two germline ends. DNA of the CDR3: TGTGCCAGCAGGGGATGGGAGGAAAAACTGTTTTTT. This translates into CASRGWEEKLFF.

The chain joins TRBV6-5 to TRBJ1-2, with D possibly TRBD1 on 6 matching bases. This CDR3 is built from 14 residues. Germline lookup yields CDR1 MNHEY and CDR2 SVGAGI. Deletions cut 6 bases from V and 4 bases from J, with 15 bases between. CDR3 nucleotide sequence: TGTGCCAGCAGCCCAGCGGGGGCGGCCTATGGCTACACCTTC. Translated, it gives CASSPAGAAYGYTF.

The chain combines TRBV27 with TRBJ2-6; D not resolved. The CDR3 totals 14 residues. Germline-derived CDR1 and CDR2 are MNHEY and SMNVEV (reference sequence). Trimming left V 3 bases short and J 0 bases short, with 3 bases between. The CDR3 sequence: CASSLYSGANVLTF. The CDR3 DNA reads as TGTGCCAGCAGTTTGTACTCTGGGGCCAACGTCCTGACTTTC.

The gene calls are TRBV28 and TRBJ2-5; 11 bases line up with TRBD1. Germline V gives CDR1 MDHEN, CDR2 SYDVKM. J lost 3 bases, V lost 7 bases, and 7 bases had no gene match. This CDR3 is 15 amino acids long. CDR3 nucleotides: TGTGCCAGCACCATTTGGGGACAGGGGGAAGAGACCCAGTACTTC. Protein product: CASTIWGQGEETQYF.

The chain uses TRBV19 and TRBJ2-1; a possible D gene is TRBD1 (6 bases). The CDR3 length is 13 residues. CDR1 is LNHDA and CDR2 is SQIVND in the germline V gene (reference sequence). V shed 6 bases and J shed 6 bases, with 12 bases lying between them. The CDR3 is CASSTGWANEQFF. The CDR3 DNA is TGTGCCAGTAGCACAGGGTGGGCCAATGAGCAGTTCTTC.

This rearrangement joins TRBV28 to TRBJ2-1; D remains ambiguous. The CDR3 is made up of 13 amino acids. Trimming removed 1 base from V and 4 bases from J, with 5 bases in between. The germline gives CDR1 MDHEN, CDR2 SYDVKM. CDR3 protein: CASSLSKYNEQFF. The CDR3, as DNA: TGTGCCAGCAGTTTATCTAAATACAATGAGCAGTTCTTC.

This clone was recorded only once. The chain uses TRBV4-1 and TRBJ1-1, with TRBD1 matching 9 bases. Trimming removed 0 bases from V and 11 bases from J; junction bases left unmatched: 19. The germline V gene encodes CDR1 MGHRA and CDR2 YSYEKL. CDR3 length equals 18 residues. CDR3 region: CASSQDQKQGARGAGAFF. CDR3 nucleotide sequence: TGCGCCAGCAGCCAAGACCAAAAACAGGGGGCGCGGGGGGCGGGGGCTTTCTTT.

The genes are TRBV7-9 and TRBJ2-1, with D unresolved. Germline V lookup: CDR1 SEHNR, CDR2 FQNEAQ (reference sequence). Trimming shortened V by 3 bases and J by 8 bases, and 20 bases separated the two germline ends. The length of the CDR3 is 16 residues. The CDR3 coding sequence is TGTGCCAGCAGCTTTCTGCGCTCCACAGCTTTATATGAGCAGTTCTTC. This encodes CASSFLRSTALYEQFF. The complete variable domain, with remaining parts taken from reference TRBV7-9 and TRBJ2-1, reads DTGVSQNPRHKITKRGQNVTFRCDPISEHNRLYWYRQTLGQGPEFLTYFQNEAQLEKSRLLSDRFSAERPKGSFSTLEIQRTEQGDSAMYLCASSFLRSTALYEQFFGPGTRLTVL.

DNA of the CDR3: TGCAGCCTGAGGGGGGGGACCTACAATGAGCAGTTCTTC. Translating it yields CSLRGGTYNEQFF. The chain carries TRBV29-1 and TRBJ2-1; tentatively, D is TRBD2 (7 bases). Trimming cost V 8 bases and J 2 bases, with 13 bases left between them. The length of the CDR3 is 13 residues. Germline assignment: CDR1 SQVTM and CDR2 ANQGSEA.

The CDR3 DNA follows: TGTGCCAGCAAGGAGATTGGCGAGCAGTACTTC. Its translation is CASKEIGEQYF. The chain employs TRBV6-1 and TRBJ2-7; D unclear. The CDR3 has 11 residues. Trimming shortened V by 7 bases and J by 6 bases, and 10 bases separated the two germline ends. Per germline, CDR1 MNHNS and CDR2 SASEGT.

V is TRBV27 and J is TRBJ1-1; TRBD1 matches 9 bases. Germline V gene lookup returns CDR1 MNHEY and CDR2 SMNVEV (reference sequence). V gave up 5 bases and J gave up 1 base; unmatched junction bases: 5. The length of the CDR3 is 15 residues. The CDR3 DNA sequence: TGTGCCAGCAGTCCCTCGACAGGGGGGAACACTGAAGCTTTCTTT. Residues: CASSPSTGGNTEAFF.

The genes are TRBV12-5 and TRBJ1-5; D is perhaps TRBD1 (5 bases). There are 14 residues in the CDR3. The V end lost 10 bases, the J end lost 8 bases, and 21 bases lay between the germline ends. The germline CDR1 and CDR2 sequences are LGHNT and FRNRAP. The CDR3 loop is CATSPGGGAKPQHF. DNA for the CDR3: TGTGCTACCTCGCCCGGGGGAGGCGCGAAGCCCCAGCATTTT.

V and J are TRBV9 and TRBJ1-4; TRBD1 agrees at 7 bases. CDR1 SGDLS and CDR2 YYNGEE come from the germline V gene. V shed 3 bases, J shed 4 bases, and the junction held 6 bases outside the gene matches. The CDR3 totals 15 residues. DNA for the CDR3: TGTGCCAGCAGCGCGTCCGGGACAGATAATGAAAAACTGTTTTTT. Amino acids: CASSASGTDNEKLFF.